This T cell receptor beta chain appears in the sequencing data of a study of T cell responses to AZD1222 COVID-19 vaccine. Libraries were prepared by immunoSEQ multiplex PCR; TCRdb keeps only in-frame clonotypes and omits some of them. The sample records roughly 77,000 clones, approximately 88% being singletons. Regarding this clone: As yet, its antigen is unknown.

Whole-study findings and limits: Across the whole spike, CD4 TCRs peaked at regions 160-218 and 743-854. It was only a handful of AZD1222 recipients who were seropositive at baseline. Donors in the cohort were predominantly white British and more often female, and clonal diversity was possibly underestimated.

There are 17 residues in the CDR3. V gave up 5 bases and J gave up 3 bases, with 17 bases separating them. From germline, CDR1 is LGHNT and CDR2 FRNRAP. The sequences come from peripheral blood, collected on day 0 of MenACWY control vaccination. The chain has TRBV12-5 and TRBJ1-6; D ambiguous. The TCR comes from an adult in good health. The CDR3 sequence is CASGRWGGNLYNSPLHF. The CDR3 bases are TGTGCTAGTGGTCGTTGGGGTGGGAACCTCTATAATTCACCCCTCCACTTT.